These T cell receptor beta chains were read from a single sample in a study of cytomegalovirus exposure and HLA in healthy donors. Using immunoSEQ multiplex PCR, the repertoire was profiled, and TCRdb retains in-frame clones only, with some absent. The sample holds some 130,000 clones, 78% seen once. What was sequenced was PBMCs. These receptors were taken from a female donor in good health and CMV-seronegative. CDR3s include the opening cysteine and the closing phenylalanine or tryptophan. D genes are given only for firm matches. The size of a clone is reported for some rows only, either as once, few or many, or as a class for expanded clones.

d_gene	abundance	j_gene	v_gene	CDR3nt	CDR3aa
-	-	TRBJ1-2	TRBV6-6	TGTGCCAGCAGTCAGAACAGGATTCTCTATGGCTACACCTTC	CASSQNRILYGYTF
TRBD1	-	TRBJ1-1	TRBV5-1	TGCGCCAGCAGCTGGACAGGGTATGACACTGAAGCTTTCTTT	CASSWTGYDTEAFF
TRBD1	-	TRBJ1-2	TRBV2	TGTGCCAGCAGTATTCAGGGGGCTAACTATGGCTACACCTTC	CASSIQGANYGYTF
-	-	TRBJ2-4	TRBV7-9	TGTGCCAGCAGCTTAGCGGCTGGAAACATTCAGTACTTC	CASSLAAGNIQYF
-	-	TRBJ2-2	TRBV6-4	TGTGCCAGCAGTGGCAGCGCGAACACCGGGGAGCTGTTTTTT	CASSGSANTGELFF
TRBD1	few	TRBJ1-5	TRBV7-9	TGTGCCAGCAGCCTGACAGGGGTGGTTCAGCCCCAGCATTTT	CASSLTGVVQPQHF
-	-	TRBJ1-2	TRBV9	TGTGCCAGCAAGTACGGGGAATTGGGTGGCTACACCTTC	CASKYGELGGYTF
-	-	TRBJ2-5	TRBV15	TGTGCCACCAGCACCGGGACTCTCCCTGAGACCCAGTACTTC	CATSTGTLPETQYF
TRBD2	-	TRBJ2-7	TRBV5-1	TGCGCCAGCAGTGGGGGGGGGACTAACAGCTACGAGCAGTACTTC	CASSGGGTNSYEQYF
TRBD1	-	TRBJ2-2	TRBV6-1	TGTGCCAGCAGTGGAAATGTGGCCAGGGGGACCGGGGAGCTGTTTTTT	CASSGNVARGTGELFF
TRBD1	-	TRBJ1-5	TRBV10-1	TGCGCCAGCAGGGGGACAGGCGGTCAGCCCCAGCATTTT	CASRGTGGQPQHF
-	-	TRBJ2-7	TRBV9	TGTGCCAGCAGCCCAACAGCGGCCTCGGGGGAGCAGTACTTC	CASSPTAASGEQYF
TRBD1	-	TRBJ1-5	TRBV29-1	TGCAGCGCTAGGACAGGGAAGGATCAGCCCCAGCATTTT	CSARTGKDQPQHF
TRBD2	-	TRBJ2-1	TRBV19	TGTGCCAGTATCGGCCCTGGGGCTAGCGGTTACAATGAGCAGTTCTTC	CASIGPGASGYNEQFF
TRBD1	-	TRBJ1-2	TRBV4-1	TGCGCCAGCAGCCATACAGGGGGCGTAAGCTATGGCTACACCTTC	CASSHTGGVSYGYTF
-	-	TRBJ2-2	TRBV2	TGTGCCAGCAGTGAAGTTCAGGGCGCCGGGGAGCTGTTTTTT	CASSEVQGAGELFF
TRBD2	-	TRBJ2-7	TRBV6-5	TGTGCCAGCAGTTTTTTGAGCGGGAGCGAATCCTACGAGCAGTACTTC	CASSFLSGSESYEQYF
TRBD2	-	TRBJ2-1	TRBV5-4	TGTGCCAGCAGCCTGGAGGGACGCCTAGCGGCATCCTACAATGAGCAGTTCTTC	CASSLEGRLAASYNEQFF
TRBD1	-	TRBJ2-7	TRBV29-1	TGCAGCGTTCGAACAGGGGGCGGGAGATACGAGCAGTACTTC	CSVRTGGGRYEQYF
-	-	TRBJ2-5	TRBV5-1	TGCGCCAGCAGCTTGTTGTCCATCCAAGAGACCCAGTACTTC	CASSLLSIQETQYF
-	-	TRBJ1-2	TRBV30	TGTGCCTGGAGTGTCCAATTGCGGGTCTATGGCTACACCTTC	CAWSVQLRVYGYTF
-	once	TRBJ1-1	TRBV5-1	TGCGCCAGCAGCTTGGAGCGATCGGTGAACACTGAAGCTTTCTTT	CASSLERSVNTEAFF
TRBD2	-	TRBJ2-1	TRBV6-4	TGTGCCAGCAGTGTGACTCAGGCGGGAGCGGGGGAGCAGTTCTTC	CASSVTQAGAGEQFF
TRBD1	-	TRBJ2-3	TRBV7-3	TGTGCCAGCAGCTTAATGGGACAGGGAACAGATACGCAGTATTTT	CASSLMGQGTDTQYF
TRBD1	-	TRBJ1-3	TRBV6-6	TGTGCCAGCAACCGACAGGGTTTTGGAAACACCATATATTTT	CASNRQGFGNTIYF
TRBD2	few	TRBJ2-1	TRBV4-3	TGCGCCAGCAGCCAAGGTTTTACTAGCGGATACAATGAGCAGTTCTTC	CASSQGFTSGYNEQFF
TRBD1	-	TRBJ1-3	TRBV28	TGTGCCAGCAGTATCGACAGGGTCGGAAACACCATATATTTT	CASSIDRVGNTIYF
-	-	TRBJ1-5	TRBV7-2	TGTGCCAGCAGCCCTTCAGGGGTCCAGCCCCAGCATTTT	CASSPSGVQPQHF
TRBD1	-	TRBJ2-1	TRBV28	TGTGCCAGCGGGACAGGGTGGGATGAGCAGTTCTTC	CASGTGWDEQFF
TRBD1	few	TRBJ2-7	TRBV7-2	TGTGCCAGCAGCTTAGCGTGGGACAGGGAGCAGTACTTC	CASSLAWDREQYF
-	-	TRBJ2-7	TRBV15	TGTGCCACCAGCAGGAGGGGACTCACAGTCCAAGGAGTCTACTACGAGCAGTACTTC	CATSRRGLTVQGVYYEQYF
-	-	TRBJ2-5	TRBV6-1	TGTGCCAGCAGCCCGTCGCGGCGGGAGACCCAGTACTTC	CASSPSRRETQYF
TRBD1	-	TRBJ1-2	TRBV29-1	TGCAGCGTTGAAGAGGGGGACAGGGAGGGCTACACCTTC	CSVEEGDREGYTF
TRBD1	-	TRBJ1-2	TRBV5-1	TGCGCCAGCAGCCCCGACGGGACAGGAGTTCTCGGCTACACCTTC	CASSPDGTGVLGYTF
-	-	TRBJ1-3	TRBV5-1	TGCGCCAGCAGCCCCGGACAGACAATACAAAACACCATATATTTT	CASSPGQTIQNTIYF
-	-	TRBJ2-2	TRBV7-7	TGTGCCAGCAGCCCGACTCAGAACACCGGGGAGCTGTTTTTT	CASSPTQNTGELFF
TRBD2	-	TRBJ2-1	TRBV28	TGTGCCAGCAGTCCTCAATGGACTAGCGGGGGGTATGGGGAGCAGTTCTTC	CASSPQWTSGGYGEQFF
-	few	TRBJ1-1	TRBV7-3	TGTGCCAGCAGCTTAACAGGGGGGAACACTGAAGCTTTCTTT	CASSLTGGNTEAFF
TRBD1	-	TRBJ1-2	TRBV29-1	TGCAGCGTTGAAGACGACAGGGTCGATGGCTACACCTTC	CSVEDDRVDGYTF
TRBD1	-	TRBJ2-7	TRBV19	TGTGCCAGTAGTATGGCCGGGACAGCCTACGAGCAGTACTTC	CASSMAGTAYEQYF
TRBD1	once	TRBJ1-5	TRBV6-1	TGTGCCAGCAGTGAACCCTGGGACAGGGGAGGCAATCAGCCCCAGCATTTT	CASSEPWDRGGNQPQHF
TRBD1	-	TRBJ2-2	TRBV11-3	TGTGCCAGCAGCTGGGGACAGGGGTCCGGGGAGCTGTTTTTT	CASSWGQGSGELFF
-	-	TRBJ2-5	TRBV6-1	TGTGCCAGCAGTACGCACTACCAAGAGACCCAGTACTTC	CASSTHYQETQYF
-	-	TRBJ2-3	TRBV6-1	TGTGCCAGCAGTGAACCGGGACAACCACCACCCACAGATACGCAGTATTTT	CASSEPGQPPPTDTQYF
TRBD1	once	TRBJ1-4	TRBV27	TGTGCCAGCAGTTCTTCCTGGACAGGGGTGAATGAAAAACTGTTTTTT	CASSSSWTGVNEKLFF
TRBD1	-	TRBJ1-5	TRBV28	TGTGCCAGCAGTCTCACCGGGACAGGGGGGTATCAGCCCCAGCATTTT	CASSLTGTGGYQPQHF
-	-	TRBJ2-5	TRBV7-8	TGTGCCAGCAGCTTCCCCGCCAGGGGCGACGAGACCCAGTACTTC	CASSFPARGDETQYF
TRBD1	-	TRBJ2-7	TRBV5-1	TGCGCCAGCAGCTACCACAGGGGCGACGAGCAGTACTTC	CASSYHRGDEQYF
TRBD1	-	TRBJ1-1	TRBV9	TGTGCCAGCAGGCCTTCACTCGTCAGGGGGAGGAACACTGAAGCTTTCTTT	CASRPSLVRGRNTEAFF
TRBD1	-	TRBJ1-2	TRBV27	TGTGCCAGCAGTTCCCACCTAGGGACAGATTTATATGGCTACACCTTC	CASSSHLGTDLYGYTF
-	-	TRBJ2-5	TRBV7-3	TGTGCCAGCAGCTTAGTACACCCAGGGGCCCAGTACTTC	CASSLVHPGAQYF
-	few	TRBJ1-1	TRBV5-6	TGTGCCAGCAGCCCGGGACACTGGAACACTGAAGCTTTCTTT	CASSPGHWNTEAFF
-	few	TRBJ2-7	TRBV5-1	TGCGCCAGCGGTGTCGCGGCGGAGACCTCCTACGAGCAGTACTTC	CASGVAAETSYEQYF
-	-	TRBJ1-4	TRBV20-1	TGCAGTGCTAGCGGGAATGAAAAACTGTTTTTT	CSASGNEKLFF
-	-	TRBJ2-1	TRBV4-1	TGCGCCAGCAGCCAAGAATCCGGGAAACACAATGAGCAGTTCTTC	CASSQESGKHNEQFF
-	-	TRBJ1-3	TRBV27	TGTGCCAGCAGTTCCGTCAGGGGAAACACCATATATTTT	CASSSVRGNTIYF
TRBD2	-	TRBJ2-3	TRBV7-3	TGTGCCAGCAGCTTTAGCGGGAATACGCAGTATTTT	CASSFSGNTQYF
-	-	TRBJ1-4	TRBV6-1	TGTGCCAGCAGGACTCTAATCGGCCCGGGTGAAAAACTGTTTTTT	CASRTLIGPGEKLFF
TRBD2	-	TRBJ2-7	TRBV5-4	TGTGCCAGCAGCTTGGGTAGCGGGCGCTCCTACGAGCAGTACTTC	CASSLGSGRSYEQYF